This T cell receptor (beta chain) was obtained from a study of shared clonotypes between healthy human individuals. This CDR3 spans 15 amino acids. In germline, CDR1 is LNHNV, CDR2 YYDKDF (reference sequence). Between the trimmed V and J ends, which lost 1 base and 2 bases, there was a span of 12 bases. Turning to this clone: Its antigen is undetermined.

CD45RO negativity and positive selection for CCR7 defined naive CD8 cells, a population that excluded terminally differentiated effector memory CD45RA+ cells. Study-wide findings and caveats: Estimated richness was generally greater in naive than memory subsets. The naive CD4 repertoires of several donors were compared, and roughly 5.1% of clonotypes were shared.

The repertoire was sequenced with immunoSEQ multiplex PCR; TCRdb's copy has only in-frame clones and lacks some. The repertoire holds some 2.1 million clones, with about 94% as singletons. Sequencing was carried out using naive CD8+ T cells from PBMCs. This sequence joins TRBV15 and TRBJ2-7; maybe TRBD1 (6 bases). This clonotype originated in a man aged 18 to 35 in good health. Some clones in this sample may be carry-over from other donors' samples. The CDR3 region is CATSRAGTPAYEQYF. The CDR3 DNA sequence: TGTGCCACCAGCAGAGCCGGGACACCAGCCTACGAGCAGTACTTC.